The clone carrying this T cell receptor beta chain appeared once. One end of the junction fails to match germline, which may point to a read error. This CDR3 contains 20 residues. Germline-derived CDR1 and CDR2 are SQVTM and ANQGSEA. Listed TCR primers and previously described methods were used for bulk TCR libraries. TCRdb re-derived calls from the PCR reads in MiXCR, one entry per CDR3 protein. The sample contains about 510,000 distinct CDR3 sequences, about a quarter of which appear only once. The data originate from a study of molecular identifiers for immune sequencing clone quantification. From roughly 20,000 to 1,000,000 sorted cells, naive CD8 libraries were generated with 10%, 30% or 50% RNA. Naive CD8 T cells were picked out by sorting for CD8+CD4-CCR7+CD45RA+.

Sequencing was carried out using naive CD8+ T cells from blood, with Jurkat cell RNA spiked in. Stated subset: FACS-sorted CD8+CD4-CCR7+CD45RA+ naive T cells. This TCR was sampled from a human donor in good health. Some libraries in this study had Jurkat cell RNA spiked in. This rearrangement joins TRBV29-1 to TRBJ2-3; TRBD1 might be the D (5 bases). The CDR3 sequence: CSVEDPGSLPCSPGTGTQYF. For the CDR3, the DNA is TGCAGCGTTGAAGATCCAGGGTCTCTACCTTGCTCTCCCGGCACAGGTACGCAGTATTTT.